This T cell receptor (beta chain) emerged from a study of CD8 T cells in Susac syndrome. Trimming stripped 3 bases from V and 3 bases from J, with 6 bases between. Germline assignment: CDR1 SQVTM and CDR2 ANQGSEA. CDR3 length: 12 residues. The RNA input was about 0.45 to 1 ug, and it was reverse transcribed with random hexamers. TCRdb ran MiXCR on the immunoSEQ multiplex PCR reads and lists one entry per CDR3 protein. The data contain 180,000 or so distinct CDR3 sequences, around 94% of them singletons. This receptor was obtained from a human donor in good health. V gene TRBV29-1 combines with J gene TRBJ1-3; TRBD1 is a possible D gene (5 bases). Sequenced input: CD4+ T cells from PBMCs. CDR3 DNA sequence: TGCAGCGTTGAGACAGTTGGAAACACCATATATTTT. Its translation: CSVETVGNTIYF.